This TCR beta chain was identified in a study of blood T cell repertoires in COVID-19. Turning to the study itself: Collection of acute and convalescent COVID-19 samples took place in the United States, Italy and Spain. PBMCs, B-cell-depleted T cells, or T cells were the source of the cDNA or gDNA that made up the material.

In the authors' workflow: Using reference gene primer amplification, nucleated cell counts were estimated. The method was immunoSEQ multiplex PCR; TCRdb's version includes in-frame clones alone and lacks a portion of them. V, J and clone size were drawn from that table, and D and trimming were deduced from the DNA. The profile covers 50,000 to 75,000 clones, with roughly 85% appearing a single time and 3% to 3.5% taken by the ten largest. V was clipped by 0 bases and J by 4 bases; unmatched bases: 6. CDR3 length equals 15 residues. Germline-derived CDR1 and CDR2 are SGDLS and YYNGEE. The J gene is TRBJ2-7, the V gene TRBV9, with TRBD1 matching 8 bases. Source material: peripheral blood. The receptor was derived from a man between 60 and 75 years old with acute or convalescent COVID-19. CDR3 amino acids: CASSVGGDRYYEQYF. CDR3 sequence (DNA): TGTGCCAGCAGCGTAGGAGGGGACAGGTATTACGAGCAGTACTTC.